This T cell receptor (beta chain) was documented in a study of blood T cell repertoires in COVID-19. This clone was recorded only once. As handled by the study authors: Amplification of reference gene primers was used by the study to estimate nucleated cell counts. The method was immunoSEQ multiplex PCR; TCRdb's version includes in-frame clones alone and lacks a portion of them. D and trimming were read from the DNA, whereas the V and J calls and clone size are those reported in that table. The sample contains approximately 38,000 clones, approximately 92% of which appear only once. V was pared by 6 bases and J by 8 bases, with 10 bases between. Germline CDR1 SGHAT, CDR2 FQNNGV. This CDR3 has 11 residues.

The genes are TRBV11-2 and TRBJ2-5, with D tentatively TRBD1 (5 bases). Sequencing was performed on peripheral blood. The receptor was derived from a young man with active or convalescent COVID-19. DNA of the CDR3: TGTGCCAGCAGGGAAGGGGTTACCCAGTACTTC. Translated, it gives CASREGVTQYF.